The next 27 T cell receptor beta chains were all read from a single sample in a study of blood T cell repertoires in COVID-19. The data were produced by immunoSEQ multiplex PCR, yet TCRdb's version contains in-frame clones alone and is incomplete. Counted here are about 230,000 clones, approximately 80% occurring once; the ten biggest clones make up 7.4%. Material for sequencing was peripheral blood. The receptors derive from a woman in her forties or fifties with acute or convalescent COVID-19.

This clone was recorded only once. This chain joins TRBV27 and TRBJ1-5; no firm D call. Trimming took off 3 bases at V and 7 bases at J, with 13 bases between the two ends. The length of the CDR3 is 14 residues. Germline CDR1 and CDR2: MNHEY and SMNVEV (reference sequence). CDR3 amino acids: CASSFAGGEQPQHF. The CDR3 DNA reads TGTGCCAGCAGTTTTGCGGGCGGGGAACAGCCCCAGCATTTT.

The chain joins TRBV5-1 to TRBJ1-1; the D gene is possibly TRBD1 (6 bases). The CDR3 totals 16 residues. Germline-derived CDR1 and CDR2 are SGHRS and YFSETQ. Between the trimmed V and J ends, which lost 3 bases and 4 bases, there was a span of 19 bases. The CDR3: CASSSSTGGTGTEAFF. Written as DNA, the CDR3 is TGCGCCAGCAGCTCCTCGACAGGTGGTACAGGCACTGAAGCTTTCTTT.

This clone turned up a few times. The CDR3 here is CAWSAALRGLGYGYTF. The DNA of the CDR3 is TGTGCCTGGAGTGCCGCTCTTAGGGGCTTGGGGTATGGCTACACCTTC. This rearrangement joins TRBV30 to TRBJ1-2; possible D gene TRBD1, 5 bases. CDR1 GTSNPN and CDR2 SVGIG come from the germline V gene (reference sequence). The CDR3 sequence is 16 residues long. The V gene lost 1 base and the J gene lost 5 bases, with 20 bases spanning the gap.

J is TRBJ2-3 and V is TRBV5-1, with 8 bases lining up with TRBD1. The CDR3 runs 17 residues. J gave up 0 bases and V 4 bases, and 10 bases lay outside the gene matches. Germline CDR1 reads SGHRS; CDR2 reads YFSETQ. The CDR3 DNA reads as TGCGCCAGCAGCCCTGGGGACAGGAACCCTAGCACAGATACGCAGTATTTT. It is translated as CASSPGDRNPSTDTQYF.

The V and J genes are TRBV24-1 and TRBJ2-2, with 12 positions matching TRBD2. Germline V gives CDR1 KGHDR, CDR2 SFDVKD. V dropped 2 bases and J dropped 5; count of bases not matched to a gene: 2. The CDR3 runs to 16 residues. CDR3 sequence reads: CATSDWGTSGTGELFF. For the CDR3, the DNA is TGTGCCACCAGTGATTGGGGGACTAGCGGGACCGGGGAGCTGTTTTTT.

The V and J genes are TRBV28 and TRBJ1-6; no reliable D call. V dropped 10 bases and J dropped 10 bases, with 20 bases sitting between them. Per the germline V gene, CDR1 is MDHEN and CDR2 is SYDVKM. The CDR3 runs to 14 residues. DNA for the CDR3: TGTGCCACTGAGGGCGCAGCCTTGGAGTCACCCCTCCACTTT. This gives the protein CATEGAALESPLHF. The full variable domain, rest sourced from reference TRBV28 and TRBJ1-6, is DVKVTQSSRYLVKRTGEKVFLECVQDMDHENMFWYRQDPGLGLRLIYFSYDVKMKEKGDIPEGYSVSREKKERFSLILESASTNQTSMYLCATEGAALESPLHFGNGTRLTVT.

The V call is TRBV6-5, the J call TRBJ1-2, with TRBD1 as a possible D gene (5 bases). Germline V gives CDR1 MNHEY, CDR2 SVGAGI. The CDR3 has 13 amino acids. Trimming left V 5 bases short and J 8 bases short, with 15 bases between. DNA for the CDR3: TGTGCCAGCAGTACCAGTGGGGGGAGAGGCTACACCTTC. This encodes CASSTSGGRGYTF.

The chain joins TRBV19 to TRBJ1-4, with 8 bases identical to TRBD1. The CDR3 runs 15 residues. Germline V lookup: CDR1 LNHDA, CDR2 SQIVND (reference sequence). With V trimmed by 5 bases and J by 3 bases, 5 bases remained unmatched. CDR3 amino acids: CASSVDRGPNEKLFF. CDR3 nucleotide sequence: TGTGCCAGTAGTGTCGACAGGGGACCTAATGAAAAACTGTTTTTT.

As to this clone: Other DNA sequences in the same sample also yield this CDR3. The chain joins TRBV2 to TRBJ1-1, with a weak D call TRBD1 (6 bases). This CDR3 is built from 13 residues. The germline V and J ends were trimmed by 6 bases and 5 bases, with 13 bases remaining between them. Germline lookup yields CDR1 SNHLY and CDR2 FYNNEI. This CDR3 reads CASRNRVGTEAFF. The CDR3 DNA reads TGTGCCAGCAGAAACAGGGTTGGGACTGAAGCTTTCTTT.

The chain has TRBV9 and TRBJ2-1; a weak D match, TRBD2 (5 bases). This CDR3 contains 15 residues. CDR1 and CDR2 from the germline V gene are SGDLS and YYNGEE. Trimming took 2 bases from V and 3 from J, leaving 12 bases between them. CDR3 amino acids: CASSVYRDLYNEQFF. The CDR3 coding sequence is TGTGCCAGCAGCGTCTATCGGGATCTCTACAATGAGCAGTTCTTC.

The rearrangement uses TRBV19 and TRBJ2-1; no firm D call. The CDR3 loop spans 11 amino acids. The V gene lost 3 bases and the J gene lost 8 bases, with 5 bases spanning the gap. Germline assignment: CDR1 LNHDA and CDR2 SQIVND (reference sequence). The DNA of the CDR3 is TGTGCCAGTAGTATTTTCGATGAGCAGTTCTTC. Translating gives CASSIFDEQFF.

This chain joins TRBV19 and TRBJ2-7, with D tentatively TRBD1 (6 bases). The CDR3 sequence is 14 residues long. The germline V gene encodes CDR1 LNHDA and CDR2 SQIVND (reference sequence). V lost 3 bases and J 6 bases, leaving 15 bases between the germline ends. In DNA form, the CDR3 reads TGTGCCAGTAGTATTAGGGGGTCCGTTGGCGAGCAGTACTTC. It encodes CASSIRGSVGEQYF.

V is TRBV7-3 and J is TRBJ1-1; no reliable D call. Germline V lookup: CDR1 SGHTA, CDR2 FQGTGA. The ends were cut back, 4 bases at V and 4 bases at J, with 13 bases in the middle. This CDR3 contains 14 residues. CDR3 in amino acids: CASSSVPSLTEAFF. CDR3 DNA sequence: TGTGCCAGCAGCTCCGTGCCCTCACTCACTGAAGCTTTCTTT.

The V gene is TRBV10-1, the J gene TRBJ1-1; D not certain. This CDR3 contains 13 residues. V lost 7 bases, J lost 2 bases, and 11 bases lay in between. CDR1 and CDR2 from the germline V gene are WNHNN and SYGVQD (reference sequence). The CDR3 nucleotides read TGCGCCAGCAATCGGGGAGACAACACTGAAGCTTTCTTT. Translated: CASNRGDNTEAFF.

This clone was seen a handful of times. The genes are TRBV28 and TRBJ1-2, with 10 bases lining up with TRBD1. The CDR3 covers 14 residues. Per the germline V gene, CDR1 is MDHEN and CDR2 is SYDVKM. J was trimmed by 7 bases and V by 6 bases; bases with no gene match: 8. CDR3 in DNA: TGTGCCAGCAGATCGGGACAGGGGACGTCTGGCTACACCTTC. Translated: CASRSGQGTSGYTF.

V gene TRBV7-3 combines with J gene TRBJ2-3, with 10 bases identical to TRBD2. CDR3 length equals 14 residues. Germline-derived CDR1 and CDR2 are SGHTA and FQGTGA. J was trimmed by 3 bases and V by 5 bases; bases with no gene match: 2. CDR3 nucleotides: TGTGCCAGCAGCAGCGGGGGGGAGACAGATACGCAGTATTTT. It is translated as CASSSGGETDTQYF.

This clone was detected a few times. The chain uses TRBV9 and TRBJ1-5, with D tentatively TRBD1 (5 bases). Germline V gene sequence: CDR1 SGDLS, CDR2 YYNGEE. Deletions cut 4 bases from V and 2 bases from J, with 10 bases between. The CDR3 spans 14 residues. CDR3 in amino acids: CASSQGAGNQPQHF. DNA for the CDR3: TGTGCCAGCAGCCAAGGGGCGGGCAATCAGCCCCAGCATTTT.

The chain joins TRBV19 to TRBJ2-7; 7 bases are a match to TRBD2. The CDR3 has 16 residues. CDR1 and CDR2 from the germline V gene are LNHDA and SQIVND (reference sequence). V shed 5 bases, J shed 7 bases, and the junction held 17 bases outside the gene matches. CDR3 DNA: TGTGCCAGTAGTGTAGGCGGGAGTAGTGGGGCTCGAGAGCAGTACTTC. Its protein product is CASSVGGSSGAREQYF.

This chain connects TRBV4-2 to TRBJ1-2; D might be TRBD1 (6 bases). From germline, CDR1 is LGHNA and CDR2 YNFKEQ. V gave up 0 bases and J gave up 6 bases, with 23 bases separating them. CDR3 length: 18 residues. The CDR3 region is CASSQDDWDILISNGYTF. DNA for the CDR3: TGTGCCAGCAGCCAAGATGATTGGGACATCCTCATCAGTAATGGCTACACCTTC.

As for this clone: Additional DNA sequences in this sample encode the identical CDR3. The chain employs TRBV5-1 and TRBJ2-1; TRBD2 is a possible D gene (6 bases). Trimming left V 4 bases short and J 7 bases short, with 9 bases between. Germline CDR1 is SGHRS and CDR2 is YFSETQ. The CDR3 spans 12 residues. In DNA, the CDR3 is TGCGCCAGCAGCCTGACTAGGAATGAGCAGTTCTTC. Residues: CASSLTRNEQFF.

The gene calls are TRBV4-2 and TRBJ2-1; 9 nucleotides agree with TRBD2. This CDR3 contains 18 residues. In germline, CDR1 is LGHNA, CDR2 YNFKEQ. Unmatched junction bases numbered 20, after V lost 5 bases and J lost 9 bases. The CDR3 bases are TGTGCCAGCAGCTCGGAGGCCCCCGGAATGGCGGGGGGGTTTGAGCAGTTCTTC. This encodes CASSSEAPGMAGGFEQFF.

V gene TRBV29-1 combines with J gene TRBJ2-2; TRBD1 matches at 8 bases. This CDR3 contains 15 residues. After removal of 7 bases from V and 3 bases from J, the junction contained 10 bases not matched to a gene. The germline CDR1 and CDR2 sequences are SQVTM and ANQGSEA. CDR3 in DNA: TGCAGCGCTTCGAGTGGACAGGGCGACACCGGGGAGCTGTTTTTT. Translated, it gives CSASSGQGDTGELFF.

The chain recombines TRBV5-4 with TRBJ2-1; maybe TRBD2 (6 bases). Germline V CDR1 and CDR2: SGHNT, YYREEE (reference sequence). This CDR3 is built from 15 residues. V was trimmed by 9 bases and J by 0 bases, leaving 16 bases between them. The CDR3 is CATQSLATSYNEQFF. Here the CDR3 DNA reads TGTGCCACCCAGTCTCTAGCGACCTCCTACAATGAGCAGTTCTTC.

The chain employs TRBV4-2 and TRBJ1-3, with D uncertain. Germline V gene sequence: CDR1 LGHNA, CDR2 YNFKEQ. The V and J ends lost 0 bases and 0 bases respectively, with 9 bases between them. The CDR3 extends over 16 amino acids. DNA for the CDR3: TGTGCCAGCAGCCAAGAACGGGTTACCTCTGGAAACACCATATATTTT. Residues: CASSQERVTSGNTIYF.

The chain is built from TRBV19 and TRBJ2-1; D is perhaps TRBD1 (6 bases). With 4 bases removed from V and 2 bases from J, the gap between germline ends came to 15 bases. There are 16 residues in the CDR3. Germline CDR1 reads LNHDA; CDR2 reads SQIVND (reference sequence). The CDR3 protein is CASSTSTGPTYNEQFF. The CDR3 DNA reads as TGTGCCAGTAGTACTTCGACAGGTCCTACCTACAATGAGCAGTTCTTC.

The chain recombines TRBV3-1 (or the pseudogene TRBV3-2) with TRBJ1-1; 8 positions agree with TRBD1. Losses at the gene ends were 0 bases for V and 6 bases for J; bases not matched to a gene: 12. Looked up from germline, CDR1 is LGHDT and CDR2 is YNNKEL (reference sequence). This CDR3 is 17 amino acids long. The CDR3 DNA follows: TGTGCCAGCAGCCAAGATGTTGCAGGGGGCATAGGCGCTGAAGCTTTCTTT. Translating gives CASSQDVAGGIGAEAFF.

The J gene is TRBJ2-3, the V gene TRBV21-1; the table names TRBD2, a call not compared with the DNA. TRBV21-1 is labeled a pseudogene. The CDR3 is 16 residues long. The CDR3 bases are TGTGCCAGCAGCAAAGTCTACGGTGAGTCCACAGATACGCAGTATTTT. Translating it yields CASSKVYGESTDTQYF.